This T cell receptor beta chain originates from a study of identical twins. Notes on the study in general: Less excess twin sharing appeared in beta out-of-frame sequences. Cord blood beta clonotypes that were abundant carried fewer insertions, and memory repertoires showed no such trend.

Trimming removed 0 bases from V and 11 bases from J, with 8 bases in between. This CDR3 region has 13 residues. From germline, CDR1 is MGHRA and CDR2 YSYEKL. This clonotype appeared a few times. Antigen specificity is unknown. Template switching created a universal primer site, and the cDNA included unique molecular identifiers. TCRdb fed the 5' RACE reads into MiXCR, producing one record per CDR3 protein. This sample has 300,000 to 400,000 distinct CDR3 sequences, with roughly an eighth found just once. This sample was also put to use in a study of yellow fever vaccine responses in identical twins. From that study: Each twin's T cell response to the vaccine was reported to look partly convergent and partly personalized.

The receptor's source is a woman aged 18 to 35 in good health. This rearrangement joins TRBV4-1 to TRBJ1-6; D gene ambiguous. Sequences were obtained from CD8+ T cells sorted from blood. CDR3 sequence reads: CASSQDRGAPLHF. The CDR3 coding sequence is TGCGCCAGCAGCCAAGATCGCGGGGCACCCCTCCACTTT.